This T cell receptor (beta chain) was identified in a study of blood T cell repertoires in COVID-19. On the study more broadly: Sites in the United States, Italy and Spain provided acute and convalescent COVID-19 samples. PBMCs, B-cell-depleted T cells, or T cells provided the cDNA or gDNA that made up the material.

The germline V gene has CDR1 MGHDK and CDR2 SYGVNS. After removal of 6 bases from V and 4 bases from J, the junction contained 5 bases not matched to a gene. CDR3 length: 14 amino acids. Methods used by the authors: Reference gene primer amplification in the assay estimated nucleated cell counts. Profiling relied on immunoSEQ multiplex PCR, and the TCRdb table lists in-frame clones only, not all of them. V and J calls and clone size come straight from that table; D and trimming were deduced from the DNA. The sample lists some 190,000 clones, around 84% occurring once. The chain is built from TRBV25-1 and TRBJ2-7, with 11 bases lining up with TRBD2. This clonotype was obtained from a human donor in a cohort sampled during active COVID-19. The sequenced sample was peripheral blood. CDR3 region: CASSLAGGQYEQYF. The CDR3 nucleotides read TGTGCCAGCAGCTTAGCGGGAGGGCAATACGAGCAGTACTTC.